The present TCR beta chain was sequenced within a study of blood T cell repertoires in COVID-19. Turning to the study itself: The origin of the acute and convalescent COVID-19 samples was the United States, Italy and Spain.

The trim removed 3 bases at V and 12 bases at J, leaving 8 bases unmatched. Germline CDR1 and CDR2: SGDLS and YYNGEE. This CDR3 region has 14 residues. The method was immunoSEQ multiplex PCR; TCRdb's version includes in-frame clones alone and lacks a portion of them. Of around 130,000 clones in the sample, 85% to 90% were seen once. Material for sequencing was peripheral blood. The rearrangement joins TRBV9 to TRBJ1-6; 8 positions agree with TRBD1. This TCR derives from a man aged 60-69 years with acute or convalescent COVID-19. The CDR3 DNA reads TGTGCCAGCAGCGCGTCCGGGACAGGTCAACCCCTCCACTTT. Amino acids: CASSASGTGQPLHF.